This T cell receptor beta chain was documented in a study of cytomegalovirus exposure and HLA in healthy donors. Turning to this clone: As yet, its antigen is unknown.

The germline CDR1 and CDR2 sequences are SNHLY and FYNNEI. The V end lost 6 bases, the J end lost 6 bases, and 15 bases lay between the germline ends. The CDR3 spans 13 residues. Study-wide findings and caveats: Sequencing depth roughly uniform across donors was assumed in presence/absence analyses. A prior analysis recorded that most TCR beta V segments were productive about 87% or about 30% of the time. It was around 160 TCR beta chains that were listed as cytomegalovirus-associated.

PCR involved 60 Vbeta and 13 Jbeta primers. Original methodology: A later analysis tallied approximately 80 million unique TCR beta chains, roughly 11 million of them shared. Data came from immunoSEQ multiplex PCR; TCRdb stores just in-frame clones and leaves some out. V, J and clone size derive from that table, while D and trimming were established from the DNA sequence. The sample carries around 150,000 clones, around 84% recorded once. The source is a boy under 10 years old in good health and CMV-seronegative. The chain joins TRBV2 to TRBJ2-7, with D unresolved. The sample comprised PBMCs. The CDR3 sequence is CASSLDFVSEQYF. The CDR3 region has the DNA TGTGCCAGCAGCCTAGACTTTGTATCCGAGCAGTACTTC.